Given below is one T cell receptor (beta chain) in context. Its antigen is still unknown. No base quality values were provided; no much bigger clone lies one nucleotide off. From the cysteine up to the phenylalanine, the CDR3 has a length of 14 residues. The only DNA kept is the CDR3, 42 bases in frame from the first base. CDR1 and CDR2 were assigned from the germline V gene as SGHDT and YYEEEE. Germline trimming amounts to 0 bases on V and 8 bases on J, with 4 as the count of junction bases outside the gene matches. The record originates from a study of CD8+ T cells in alopecia areata (dated by TCRdb to the late 2010s). Turning to the overall study: The treated patients took part in an open-label pilot trial in which moderate-to-severe alopecia areata was treated with oral tofacitinib at 5 to 10 mg twice daily. Scalp clonality was compared across normal scalp (n=4), patchy alopecia areata scalp (n=8), and alopecia totalis/universalis scalp (n=8). TCRbeta CDR3 regions were amplified by immunoSEQ multiplex PCR using 35 Vbeta forward and 13 Jbeta reverse primers. Patients on tofacitinib were biopsied at baseline and after 4 and 24 weeks of treatment, and several of the patients also had a later scalp biopsy. High-throughput TCRbeta sequencing was used to examine T cell clonal expansion in alopecia areata in both the C3H/HeJ mouse model and human patients. In humans, TCRbeta sequencing was performed on scalp tissue and on sorted CD4+ and CD8+ peripheral blood T cells from healthy controls and from patients with patchy or totalis/universalis alopecia areata. RNA was extracted with the PAXgene miRNA kit for fixed scalp, the miRNeasy kit for PBMCs, and the RNeasy kit for mouse skin. Patients stayed on tofacitinib for 6 to 18 months and then had 6 months of follow-up off drug so that delayed response and recurrence could be assessed. Disease severity in treated patients was measured with the SALT score, which quantifies the percentage of affected scalp surface area.

What the work shows at the level of the full study, not this receptor alone: Compared with normal scalp, lesional scalp had higher clonality and more expanded CD8+ clones, particularly in alopecia totalis/universalis, a pattern that suggests antigenic drive. Many expanded lesional clones were found to persist in scalp and blood during tofacitinib treatment, and relapse after treatment cessation may be partly explained by this persistence. Shared TCR sequences between patients were less evident than in mice, which may be partly attributable to HLA diversity in the patient population. Because the treated cohort was small and had just a single nonresponder, larger studies are needed to establish links between baseline CD8+ expansion and response. Tofacitinib significantly decreased scalp clonality and the number of expanded CD8+ clones among the top 100 scalp clones. Unlike mouse skin, which is dominated by gammadelta T cells, normal human skin has resident alphabeta T cells that are also sequenced, and this complicates analysis of the scalp TCR repertoire.

The method was the immunoSEQ multiplex PCR assay. For TCR sequencing, RNA was extracted from every sample and reverse transcribed into cDNA to serve as template. First-strand cDNA was synthesized with SuperScript III using a 2:1 mix of oligo-dT and random hexamers. A synthetic immune receptor repertoire was used to gauge amplification bias, and whatever bias remained was removed computationally. The paper's data handling went like this. Raw reads were preprocessed to remove errors, and CDR3 was defined by IMGT conventions from the conserved cysteine to phenylalanine. Clonality was computed as 1 minus the Shannon entropy, with the entropy normalized by log2 of the number of productive unique TCRs. Whether each scalp clone was CD4 or CD8 was inferred by checking scalp TCRbeta sequences against the CD4 and CD8 repertoires from sorted blood. Imported from immuneACCESS, the table was reduced by TCRdb to in-frame sequences with V and J called. These copies leave out some clones; in studies compared against another copy, an unresolved V gene accounts for under half, and the cause of the remainder is not known. That table gives V, J and clone size, and the DNA gave D and trimming. The sample table records about 140,000 clones; roughly four fifths of these occur just once. The top ten constitute roughly 25% of the sample.

This sample's time point label indicates: 4 weeks on oral tofacitinib. According to the study, the label for this sample's treatment or condition signals: oral pan-JAK inhibitor, 5-10 mg twice daily. Peripheral blood and lesional scalp punch biopsies were obtained from patients with alopecia areata. After PBMCs were isolated by density centrifugation and stained for CD3, CD4 and CD8, a FACSAria was used to sort CD4+ and CD8+ T cells. In this chain, TRBV5-6 is recombined with TRBJ2-3, and 9 bases in between align with TRBD2. Sequenced here: CD8+ T cells sorted from blood, sampled at week 4, from a patient treated with tofacitinib. This sequence originates from a human donor with alopecia areata. The CDR3 region: CASSLDLAGRTQYF. The DNA sequence is given as TGTGCCAGCAGCTTGGATCTAGCGGGGCGTACGCAGTATTTT. The variable domain in full, with residues beyond the CDR3 obtained from the reference TRBV5-6 and TRBJ2-3 genes, is DAGVTQSPTHLIKTRGQQVTLRCSPKSGHDTVSWYQQALGQGPQFIFQYYEEEERQRGNFPDRFSGHQFPNYSSELNVNALLLGDSALYLCASSLDLAGRTQYFGPGTRLTVL.